Below are 11 T cell receptor beta chains sequenced from a single sample in a study of human T cells and chemical hapten exposure. TCRdb ran MiXCR on the RACE reads and lists one entry per CDR3 protein. The data hold roughly 250,000 distinct CDR3 sequences, with approximately 8.6% observed a single time. Time point denoted: pre-sensitization, week 0. Treatment given: therapeutic diphenylcyclopropenone sensitization with weekly scalp DPC. Sequences were derived from whole blood, sampled in connection with sensitization to the hapten diphenylcyclopropenone (DPC). These receptors originate from a woman between 35 and 50 years old with alopecia areata. Some clones in this sample may be carry-over from other donors' samples.

The genes are TRBV29-1 and TRBJ1-1; no clear D gene. V was pared by 7 bases and J by 12 bases, with 15 bases between. CDR3 length: 10 residues. Germline values: CDR1 SQVTM, CDR2 ANQGSEA. The CDR3 here is CSARSGMTFF. As DNA, the CDR3 is TGCAGCGCTCGGTCGGGGATGACTTTCTTT.

A few counts support this clonotype. A junction end diverges from the germline sequence, so it may reflect a read error. The chain recombines TRBV6-6 with TRBJ1-4; 8 positions agree with TRBD1. Germline assignment: CDR1 MNHNY and CDR2 SVGAGI (reference sequence). The length of the CDR3 is 15 residues. Here the CDR3 reads CASSYALGQVFDNLF. The CDR3 DNA is TGTGCCAGCAGTTACGCCCTGGGACAGGTTTTTGATAATCTTTTT.

Many counts were recorded for this clonotype. The chain employs TRBV7-9 and TRBJ1-5; the D is unclear. The germline V and J ends were trimmed by 5 bases and 0 bases, with 11 bases remaining between them. Germline CDR1 is SEHNR and CDR2 is FQNEAQ (reference sequence). This CDR3 has 15 residues. The CDR3 DNA reads as TGTGCCAGCAGCGGGTTCAGTGATAGCAATCAGCCCCAGCATTTT. This sequence encodes CASSGFSDSNQPQHF.

This clonotype was seen many times. V is TRBV7-6 and J is TRBJ2-5, with D tentatively TRBD1 or TRBD2 (5 bases each). Germline V CDR1 and CDR2: SGHVS, FNYEAQ. The CDR3 consists of 13 residues. The ends were cut back, 8 bases at V and 1 base at J, with 11 bases in the middle. The CDR3 region is CASGSGRQETQYF. CDR3 sequence (DNA): TGTGCCAGCGGATCGGGGCGCCAAGAGACCCAGTACTTC.

This clonotype occurred many times. The V gene is TRBV24-1, the J gene TRBJ2-7; D is unresolved. The CDR3 is 13 amino acids. The V and J ends lost 7 bases and 3 bases respectively, with 12 bases between them. Germline V gene lookup returns CDR1 KGHDR and CDR2 SFDVKD. The CDR3 bases are TGTGCCACCAGCCTTAATTCGGGCTACGAGCAGTACTTC. Protein sequence: CATSLNSGYEQYF.

This chain joins TRBV7-9 and TRBJ2-4; 11 nucleotides match TRBD1. The CDR3 length is 16 residues. Unmatched junction bases numbered 4, after V lost 0 bases and J lost 6 bases. The V gene's germline CDR1 is SEHNR and CDR2 FQNEAQ (reference sequence). CDR3: CASSLAGQGAANIQYF. Written as DNA, the CDR3 is TGTGCCAGCAGCTTAGCTGGACAGGGGGCTGCAAACATTCAGTACTTC.

This chain connects TRBV12-3 or TRBV12-4 to TRBJ1-1; 7 nucleotides align to TRBD1. V shed 8 bases and J 11 bases; nucleotides not matched to a gene: 8. This CDR3 region has 11 residues. The CDR3 is CASGTEIGAFF. DNA of the CDR3: TGTGCCAGCGGGACAGAGATCGGGGCTTTCTTT.

The chain employs TRBV5-1 and TRBJ2-2; 13 bases align to TRBD2. With V trimmed by 4 bases and J by 4 bases, 4 bases remained unmatched. Germline loops: CDR1 SGHRS, CDR2 YFSETQ. The CDR3 contains 16 residues. Written as DNA, the CDR3 is TGCGCCAGCAGCGCCGGACTAGCGGGAGTCACCGGGGAGCTGTTTTTT. This encodes CASSAGLAGVTGELFF.

V and J are TRBV7-2 and TRBJ1-6; TRBD1 is a possible D gene (5 bases). Germline lookup yields CDR1 SGHTA and CDR2 FQGNSA. The CDR3 is made up of 14 amino acids. V lost 5 bases and J 8 bases, leaving 13 bases between the germline ends. The CDR3 reads CASSNRDPDSPLHF. Here the CDR3 DNA reads TGTGCCAGCAGCAACCGGGACCCGGATTCACCCCTCCACTTT.

The chain employs TRBV7-2 and TRBJ1-1; possibly TRBD1 for D (5 bases). CDR1 is SGHTA and CDR2 is FQGNSA in the germline V gene. Trimming left V 5 bases short and J 8 bases short, with 12 bases between. The CDR3 length is 12 residues. The CDR3 region is CASSIEGLEAFF. CDR3 DNA sequence: TGTGCCAGCAGCATCGAGGGGCTGGAAGCTTTCTTT.

The table lists this clonotype with a few counts. The chain joins TRBV28 to TRBJ1-2, with D unresolved. With 6 bases removed from V and 4 bases from J, the gap between germline ends came to 15 bases. The germline V gene has CDR1 MDHEN and CDR2 SYDVKM. The CDR3 totals 14 residues. Here the CDR3 DNA reads TGTGCCAGCAGCCTCACGGACTTTTCCTATGGCTACACCTTC. Protein product: CASSLTDFSYGYTF.